There are a few counts of the clone carrying this T cell receptor beta chain. This entry belongs to a study of identical twins. Healthy Caucasians supplied all donations. Template switching created a universal primer site, and the cDNA included unique molecular identifiers. TCRdb reanalysed the 5' RACE reads using MiXCR and keeps one entry per CDR3 protein. Among hundreds of thousands of distinct CDR3 sequences, around 6% were seen once, and the ten largest hold under 2%. Germline V lookup: CDR1 MGHRA, CDR2 YSYEKL. The CDR3 is 18 residues long. V was shortened by 0 bases and J by 0 bases, with 17 bases between the two germline ends.

This receptor was obtained from a man aged 18 to 29 in good health. Sequencing was done on a sample of naive T cells sorted from blood. The V call is TRBV4-1, the J call TRBJ2-5; unclear D gene. CDR3 residues: CASSQESSARIHQETQYF. As DNA, the CDR3 is TGCGCCAGCAGCCAAGAATCCTCGGCTAGGATCCACCAAGAGACCCAGTACTTC.